This T cell receptor (beta chain) was obtained from a study of T-cell reconstitution after alpha-beta-depleted transplantation in children. Study observations and caveats: Reportedly, alpha-beta T cells present about two months post-transplant originated from several hundred expanded clones of graft origin. Diversity and T-cell counts at one year after transplant derived mostly from new T cells.

Unique molecular identifiers tagged the TCRbeta library. TCRdb redid the calling of the PCR reads with MiXCR, one entry per CDR3 protein. The sample has about 300,000 distinct CDR3 sequences, around 7.1% seen once; the top ten hold around 9.8%. This CDR3 contains 15 residues. Germline assignment: CDR1 SEHNR and CDR2 FQNEAQ (reference sequence). V dropped 3 bases and J dropped 9; count of bases not matched to a gene: 13. This clonotype was detected ten times or more. Its antigen is as yet unknown. This sequence originates from a female patient aged 2-9 years who had a stem cell transplant for Fanconi anemia, so the T cells may come from the graft donor. The chain carries TRBV7-9 and TRBJ2-5; 7 bases line up with TRBD2. Source: peripheral blood, taken 360 days after TCRalphabeta/CD19-depleted stem cell transplant. DNA of the CDR3: TGTGCCAGCAGCTTCAGGCCTAGCGGCCGGACGTCCCAGTACTTC. Translated: CASSFRPSGRTSQYF.